This TCR beta chain came from a study of graft-versus-host responses after intestinal transplantation. Study-wide background: Among the recipients, all got anti-thymocyte globulin induction and then tacrolimus and steroids for around three years. Study-level results: Clonal ratios of graft-versus-host to host-versus-graft in allografts were high for patients exhibiting graft-donor T cell macrochimerism.

A remark on this clone: Its antigen is as yet unknown.

V was cut by 0 bases and J by 6 bases, with 6 bases left in between. Germline assignment: CDR1 DFQATT and CDR2 SNEGSKA (reference sequence). The CDR3 length is 11 residues. TCRdb's copy holds only in-frame clones and misses some; the assay was immunoSEQ multiplex PCR. The table shows about 26,000 clones, with 82% occurring only once. The TCR comes from a human donor who received an intestinal transplant. The sample consisted of unstimulated CD4+ T cells sorted from spleen or lymph node cells, taken before intestinal transplant. The V gene is TRBV20-1, the J gene TRBJ2-7; possibly TRBD1 for D (6 bases). Here the CDR3 DNA reads TGCAGTGCTAGAGACAGGGGCGAGCAGTACTTC. Protein sequence: CSARDRGEQYF.